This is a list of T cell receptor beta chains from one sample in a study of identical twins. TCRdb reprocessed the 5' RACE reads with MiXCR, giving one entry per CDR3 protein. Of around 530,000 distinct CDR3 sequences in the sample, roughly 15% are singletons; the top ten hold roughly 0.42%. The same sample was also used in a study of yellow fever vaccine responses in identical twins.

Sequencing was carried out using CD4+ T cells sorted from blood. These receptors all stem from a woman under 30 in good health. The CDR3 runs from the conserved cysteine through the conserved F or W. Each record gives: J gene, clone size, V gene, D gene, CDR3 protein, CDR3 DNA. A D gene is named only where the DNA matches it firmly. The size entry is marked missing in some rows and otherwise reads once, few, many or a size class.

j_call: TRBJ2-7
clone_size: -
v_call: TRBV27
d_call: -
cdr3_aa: CASSLTPGAGYEQYF
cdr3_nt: TGTGCCAGCAGTTTAACTCCGGGGGCTGGTTACGAGCAGTACTTC

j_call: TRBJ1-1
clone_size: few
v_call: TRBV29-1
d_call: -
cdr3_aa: CSVSTGSKEAFF
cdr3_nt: TGCAGCGTGTCTACAGGGTCCAAAGAAGCTTTCTTT

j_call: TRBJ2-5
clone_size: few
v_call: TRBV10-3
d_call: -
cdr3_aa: CAISDPSGTQETQYF
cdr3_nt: TGTGCCATCAGTGACCCCTCGGGTACTCAAGAGACCCAGTACTTC

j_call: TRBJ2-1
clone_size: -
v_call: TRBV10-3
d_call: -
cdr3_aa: CSSGLYNEQFF
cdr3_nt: TGTTCCAGTGGTCTCTACAATGAGCAGTTCTTC

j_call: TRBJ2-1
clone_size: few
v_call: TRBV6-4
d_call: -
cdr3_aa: CASRKERSRLEQFF
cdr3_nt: TGTGCCAGCCGCAAGGAAAGGAGTCGTCTTGAGCAGTTCTTC

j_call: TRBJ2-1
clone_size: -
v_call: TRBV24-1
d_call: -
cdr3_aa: CATSDSRADSYNEQFF
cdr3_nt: TGTGCCACCAGTGATTCTCGAGCGGACTCCTACAATGAGCAGTTCTTC

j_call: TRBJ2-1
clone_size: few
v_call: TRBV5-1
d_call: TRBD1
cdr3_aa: CASSWGGTGPSAEQFF
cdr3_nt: TGCGCCAGCAGCTGGGGGGGGACAGGGCCCTCCGCTGAGCAGTTCTTC

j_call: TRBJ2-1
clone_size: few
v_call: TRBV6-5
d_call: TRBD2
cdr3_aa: CASSYSRGRRYNEQFF
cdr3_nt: TGTGCCAGCAGTTACTCGCGCGGGAGACGGTACAATGAGCAGTTCTTC

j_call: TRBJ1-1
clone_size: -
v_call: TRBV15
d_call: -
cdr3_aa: CATSRSGQPNGVTEAFF
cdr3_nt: TGTGCCACCAGCAGAAGTGGGCAGCCTAATGGGGTCACTGAAGCTTTCTTT

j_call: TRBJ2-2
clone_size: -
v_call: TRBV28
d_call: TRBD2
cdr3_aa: CASTVRGGATGELFF
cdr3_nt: TGTGCCAGCACCGTCCGGGGAGGGGCAACCGGGGAGCTGTTTTTT

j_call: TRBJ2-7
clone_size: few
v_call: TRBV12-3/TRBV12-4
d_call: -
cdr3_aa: CASTGGPSSSYEQYF
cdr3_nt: TGTGCCAGCACCGGGGGGCCGAGCAGCTCCTACGAGCAGTACTTC

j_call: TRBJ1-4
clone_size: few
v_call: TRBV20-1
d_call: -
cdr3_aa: CSASDVRWEKLFF
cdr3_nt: TGCAGTGCTAGTGACGTACGTTGGGAAAAACTGTTTTTT

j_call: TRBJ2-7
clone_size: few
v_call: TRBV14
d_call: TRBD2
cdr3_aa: CASSLAGVFYEQYF
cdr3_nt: TGTGCCAGCAGCCTAGCGGGAGTTTTCTACGAGCAGTACTTC

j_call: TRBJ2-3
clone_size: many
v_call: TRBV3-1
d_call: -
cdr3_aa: CASSQVAGSTDTQYF
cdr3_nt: TGTGCCAGCAGCCAAGTGGCGGGAAGCACAGATACGCAGTATTTT

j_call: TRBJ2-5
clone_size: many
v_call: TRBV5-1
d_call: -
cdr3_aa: CASRMQETQYF
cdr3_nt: TGCGCCAGCAGGATGCAAGAGACCCAGTACTTC

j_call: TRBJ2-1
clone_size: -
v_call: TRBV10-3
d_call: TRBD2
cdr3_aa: CAISDTSGQNNEQFF
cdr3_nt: TGTGCCATCAGTGACACTAGCGGACAAAACAATGAGCAGTTCTTC

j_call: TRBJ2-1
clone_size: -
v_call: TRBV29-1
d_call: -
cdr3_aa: CSVEDLATRPYEQFF
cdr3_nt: TGCAGCGTTGAAGACCTCGCGACCCGCCCCTATGAGCAGTTCTTC